The 31 T cell receptor beta chains below all came from one sample that was sequenced in a study of spatial heterogeneity in lung cancer. One entry per CDR3 protein, called by TCRdb with MiXCR from the 5' RACE reads. The profile shows approximately 12,000 distinct CDR3 sequences, approximately 6.2% of them singletons. Time point here: sample taken at primary tumor resection. Tumor, nontumor lung or frozen PBMC supplied whole RNA, sequenced without sorting. The source material was normal lung tissue next to the tumor, sampled at surgery. These receptor sequences come from a male donor with early-stage non-small cell lung cancer.

This clonotype appeared many times. V and J are TRBV7-6 and TRBJ2-3; 11 nucleotides line up with TRBD2. Germline assignment: CDR1 SGHVS and CDR2 FNYEAQ. Trimming at V came to 3 bases and at J to 0 bases, leaving 2 bases not matched to a gene. The CDR3 runs to 16 residues. The CDR3: CASSLTSGTSTDTQYF. The DNA for the CDR3 is TGTGCCAGCAGCTTGACTAGCGGGACGAGCACAGATACGCAGTATTTT.

The chain couples TRBV7-9 to TRBJ1-1, with TRBD1 matching over 7 bases. This CDR3 is built from 17 residues. Per the germline V gene, CDR1 is SEHNR and CDR2 is FQNEAQ (reference sequence). With V trimmed by 5 bases and J by 0 bases, 12 bases remained unmatched. The CDR3 DNA follows: TGTGCCAGCAGCCCGGGGGCAGGGGGACAGATGAACACTGAAGCTTTCTTT. This translates into CASSPGAGGQMNTEAFF.

This clonotype was recorded a few times. The chain is built from TRBV7-2 and TRBJ2-1; TRBD2 might be the D (6 bases). Trimming took off 4 bases at V and 0 bases at J, with 22 bases between the two ends. CDR3 size: 19 residues. Germline V lookup: CDR1 SGHTA, CDR2 FQGNSA. CDR3 nucleotide sequence: TGTGCCAGCAGCTCCCCCGAGACTAGTAACCCAGGCTCCTACAATGAGCAGTTCTTC. It encodes CASSSPETSNPGSYNEQFF.

The rearrangement uses TRBV11-1 and TRBJ2-4; D gene unclear. Per the germline V gene, CDR1 is SGHAT and CDR2 is FQDESV (reference sequence). V shed 5 bases and J shed 1 base, with 12 bases lying between them. The CDR3 has 15 residues. The CDR3 sequence is CASSDGNLAKNIQYF. In nucleotides, the CDR3 is TGTGCCAGCAGCGATGGAAATCTGGCCAAAAACATTCAGTACTTC.

This clonotype was seen many times. The gene calls are TRBV7-2 and TRBJ1-2; 7 bases agree with TRBD1. CDR1 is SGHTA and CDR2 is FQGNSA in the germline V gene. V was clipped by 5 bases and J by 0 bases; unmatched bases: 15. The CDR3 has 18 residues. As DNA, the CDR3 is TGTGCCAGCAGCCGGGACGCTAGACAGGGAATAGCTAACTATGGCTACACCTTC. This sequence encodes CASSRDARQGIANYGYTF.

This clonotype was picked up many times. The chain recombines TRBV7-2 with TRBJ1-2; D gene uncertain. CDR3 length equals 13 residues. Germline lookup yields CDR1 SGHTA and CDR2 FQGNSA. V lost 5 bases and J 0 bases, leaving 7 bases between the germline ends. This chain's CDR3 is CASSPYTNYGYTF. CDR3 nucleotides: TGTGCCAGCAGCCCTTATACTAACTATGGCTACACCTTC.

This clonotype was observed many times. DNA for the CDR3: TGTGCCAGTTCAGGGGAAAGGAACACTGAAGCTTTCTTT. This codes for CASSGERNTEAFF. This chain uses TRBV2 with TRBJ1-1; D is possibly TRBD1 (6 bases). The V gene's germline CDR1 is SNHLY and CDR2 FYNNEI. V was cut by 9 bases and J by 1 base, with 12 bases left in between. The CDR3 spans 13 residues.

This clonotype was seen ten or more times. V usage is TRBV18 and J usage is TRBJ1-1, with 7 bases identical to TRBD1. CDR1 and CDR2 (germline): KGHSH, LQKENI. This CDR3 has 13 residues. Trimming at V came to 3 bases and at J to 3 bases, leaving 1 base not matched to a gene. CDR3 in DNA: TGTGCCAGCTCACCGCAGGGGGACACTGAAGCTTTCTTT. This translates into CASSPQGDTEAFF.

This clonotype appeared many times. J is TRBJ2-5 and V is TRBV7-2; D gene unclear. The CDR3 is 11 amino acids. Trimming pared 5 bases from V and 4 bases from J, leaving 5 bases between. Germline CDR1 reads SGHTA; CDR2 reads FQGNSA. The CDR3 loop reads CASSPSETQYF. CDR3 nucleotide sequence: TGTGCCAGCAGCCCCTCAGAGACCCAGTACTTC.

This clonotype was observed at least ten times. The V and J genes are TRBV20-1 and TRBJ1-1, with 9 nucleotides matching TRBD1. CDR1 is DFQATT and CDR2 is SNEGSKA in the germline V gene (reference sequence). This CDR3 is 14 amino acids long. V was pared by 4 bases and J by 3 bases, with 6 bases of the junction left unmatched. In DNA, the CDR3 is TGCAGTGCTACCCTGGGACAGGGTGACACTGAAGCTTTCTTT. It is translated as CSATLGQGDTEAFF.

The chain links TRBV7-2 to TRBJ2-5, with TRBD2 identical over 7 bases. The CDR3 is made up of 14 amino acids. With V trimmed by 4 bases and J by 2 bases, 4 bases remained unmatched. The germline CDR1 and CDR2 sequences are SGHTA and FQGNSA. In nucleotides, the CDR3 is TGTGCCAGCAGCTGGCGGGAGCTTCAAGAGACCCAGTACTTC. It is translated as CASSWRELQETQYF. Full variable domain (rest looked up from reference TRBV7-2 and TRBJ2-5): GAGVSQSPSNKVTEKGKDVELRCDPISGHTALYWYRQSLGQGLEFLIYFQGNSAPDKSGLPSDRFSAERTGGSVSTLTIQRTQQEDSAVYLCASSWRELQETQYFGPGTRLLVL.

This clonotype occurred many times. The CDR3 here is CSVGQGTYGYTF. In DNA, the CDR3 is TGCAGCGTTGGACAGGGGACCTATGGCTACACCTTC. The V and J genes are TRBV29-1 and TRBJ1-2; 8 nucleotides agree with TRBD1. The germline V gene has CDR1 SQVTM and CDR2 ANQGSEA. V lost 4 bases and J lost 4; bases outside the gene matches: 2. CDR3 length: 12 amino acids.

This clonotype was found a few times. This chain links TRBV11-2 with TRBJ2-2; no firm D call. This CDR3 is 16 amino acids long. With 0 bases removed from V and 0 bases from J, the gap between germline ends came to 8 bases. Germline assignment: CDR1 SGHAT and CDR2 FQNNGV. The CDR3 sequence: CASSLDRLANTGELFF. Written as DNA, the CDR3 is TGTGCCAGCAGCTTAGATCGGCTAGCGAACACCGGGGAGCTGTTTTTT.

This chain uses TRBV10-3 with TRBJ1-3; 10 bases are a match to TRBD1. V trimming: 9 bases; J trimming: 3 bases; junction bases outside the gene matches: 11. Germline loops: CDR1 ENHRY, CDR2 SYGVKD. The CDR3 is 16 amino acids. The CDR3 DNA follows: TGTGCCATTGGGACAGGGGACTCACTTATTGGAAACACCATATATTTT. It specifies CAIGTGDSLIGNTIYF.

This clonotype occurred many times. The rearrangement joins TRBV29-1 to TRBJ2-5; 8 bases agree with TRBD1. With V trimmed by 6 bases and J by 5 bases, 11 bases remained unmatched. In germline, CDR1 is SQVTM, CDR2 ANQGSEA. The CDR3 has 14 residues. In nucleotides, the CDR3 is TGCAGCGTCCCCTACAGGGGGAGATGGGAGACCCAGTACTTC. Its protein product is CSVPYRGRWETQYF. The entire variable domain, with the rest obtained from reference TRBV29-1 and TRBJ2-5, is as follows: SAVISQKPSRDICQRGTSLTIQCQVDSQVTMMFWYRQQPGQSLTLIATANQGSEATYESGFVIDKFPISRPNLTFSTLTVSNMSPEDSSIYLCSVPYRGRWETQYFGPGTRLLVL.

This clonotype came up many times. The chain uses TRBV7-9 and TRBJ2-2; 9 positions match TRBD1. This CDR3 contains 16 residues. The V gene's germline CDR1 is SEHNR and CDR2 FQNEAQ (reference sequence). V trimming: 2 bases; J trimming: 13 bases; junction bases outside the gene matches: 14. As DNA, the CDR3 is TGTGCCAGCAGCTTATCAACAGGGGGCCCACTAGGTCCGCTGTTTTTT. This sequence encodes CASSLSTGGPLGPLFF.

In this sample, this clonotype is medium-sized (0.01 to 0.1%). The chain uses TRBV13 and TRBJ2-1; D is possibly TRBD1 (6 bases). Germline-derived CDR1 and CDR2 are PRHDT and FYEKMQ (reference sequence). The length of the CDR3 is 19 residues. V shed 0 bases and J shed 0 bases, with 18 bases lying between them. CDR3 loop: CASSLGQGISLSSYNEQFF. The CDR3 DNA follows: TGTGCCAGCAGCTTAGGACAGGGTATTAGTTTGAGCTCCTACAATGAGCAGTTCTTC.

This clonotype rates as medium-sized. The chain combines TRBV10-3 with TRBJ1-6, with 7 bases matching TRBD1. CDR1 and CDR2 (germline): ENHRY, SYGVKD. V shed 3 bases and J 7 bases; nucleotides not matched to a gene: 3. The CDR3 loop spans 14 amino acids. The CDR3 protein is CAISEQGSNSPLHF. CDR3 coding DNA: TGTGCCATCAGTGAACAGGGGTCAAATTCACCCCTCCACTTT.

This clonotype was picked up many times. The chain couples TRBV18 to TRBJ2-7, with 11 bases lining up with TRBD1. Germline assignment: CDR1 KGHSH and CDR2 LQKENI. This CDR3 spans 15 amino acids. Germline trimming cut 3 bases from V and 7 bases from J; bases unmatched to any gene: 8. The DNA for the CDR3 is TGTGCCAGCTCACCGCCCGGGACAGGGGGTGTAGAGCAGTACTTC. This encodes CASSPPGTGGVEQYF. Filled out from reference TRBV18 and TRBJ2-7, the complete variable domain reads NAGVMQNPRHLVRRRGQEARLRCSPMKGHSHVYWYRQLPEEGLKFMVYLQKENIIDESGMPKERFSAEFPKEGPSILRIQQVVRGDSAAYFCASSPPGTGGVEQYFGPGTRLTVT.

This clonotype came up many times. The chain recombines TRBV6-5 with TRBJ1-2; no definite D call. Per germline, CDR1 MNHEY and CDR2 SVGAGI. This CDR3 has 14 amino acids. The V end was cut by 4 bases, the J end by 6 bases, with 15 bases between. The CDR3 here is CASSSSSPRHGYTF. The CDR3, as DNA: TGTGCCAGCAGTTCTTCCTCCCCGAGGCATGGCTACACCTTC.

This clonotype turned up a few times. V and J are TRBV30 and TRBJ1-1; the match to TRBD1 covers 8 bases. The germline gives CDR1 GTSNPN, CDR2 SVGIG (reference sequence). This CDR3 has 15 residues. Trimming removed 4 bases from V and 4 bases from J; junction bases left unmatched: 11. CDR3 loop: CAWTPVTGVATEAFF. In DNA, the CDR3 is TGTGCCTGGACTCCAGTGACAGGGGTGGCCACTGAAGCTTTCTTT.

A note on this clonotype: A read error may account for a junction end that differs from germline. The genes are TRBV12-3 or TRBV12-4 and TRBJ1-5, with D tentatively TRBD1 (5 bases). The CDR3 runs to 16 residues. The CDR3 loop reads CVSSLGAGLSNQPQHF. In DNA, the CDR3 is TGTGTCAGCAGTTTAGGGGCAGGTCTAAGCAATCAGCCCCAGCATTTT.

This sequence joins TRBV28 and TRBJ1-4; 7 nucleotides agree with TRBD1. Trimming at V came to 6 bases and at J to 4 bases, leaving 11 bases not matched to a gene. The germline V gene has CDR1 MDHEN and CDR2 SYDVKM. This CDR3 spans 16 amino acids. The CDR3 sequence: CASSSLRGQINEKLFF. Written as DNA, the CDR3 is TGTGCCAGCAGCTCCCTTAGGGGACAGATTAATGAAAAACTGTTTTTT.

This clonotype was observed many times. The V call is TRBV20-1, the J call TRBJ2-5, with TRBD2 matching over 14 bases. The CDR3 consists of 15 residues. The V gene's germline CDR1 is DFQATT and CDR2 SNEGSKA (reference sequence). The junction had 4 bases not matched to a gene; V was cut back by 4 bases and J by 3 bases. Here the CDR3 reads CSATGLAGEEETQYF. The CDR3 region has the DNA TGCAGTGCTACGGGACTAGCGGGAGAAGAAGAGACCCAGTACTTC.

This clonotype has a count of ten or more. The chain uses TRBV12-5 and TRBJ2-1, with 7 bases aligning to TRBD2. CDR3 length equals 14 residues. The germline CDR1 and CDR2 sequences are LGHNT and FRNRAP. Trimming cost V 4 bases and J 2 bases; bases outside gene matches: 2. CDR3 protein: CASGSGGTYNEQFF. In DNA, the CDR3 is TGTGCTAGTGGTTCGGGGGGAACCTACAATGAGCAGTTCTTC.

The V and J genes are TRBV20-1 and TRBJ2-2, with 9 bases identical to TRBD2. The CDR3 is 14 residues long. The J segment lost 1 base and the V segment lost 6 bases, leaving 3 bases of the junction unmatched. CDR1 DFQATT and CDR2 SNEGSKA come from the germline V gene (reference sequence). The CDR3 coding sequence is TGCAGTGCCACGACTAGCGGGAACACCGGGGAGCTGTTTTTT. This encodes CSATTSGNTGELFF.

This clonotype has ten or more counts. CDR3: CASSYPTGMKINEQFF. Written as DNA, the CDR3 is TGTGCCAGCAGTTACCCGACAGGGATGAAGATCAATGAGCAGTTCTTC. The rearrangement joins TRBV27 to TRBJ2-1, with 7 bases fitting TRBD1. V lost 4 bases and J lost 6; bases outside the gene matches: 12. The V gene's germline CDR1 is MNHEY and CDR2 SMNVEV (reference sequence). The CDR3 consists of 16 residues.

This rearrangement joins TRBV30 to TRBJ1-5; no firm D call. The germline V and J ends were trimmed by 5 bases and 6 bases, with 14 bases remaining between them. The CDR3 runs 13 residues. The germline V gene encodes CDR1 GTSNPN and CDR2 SVGIG (reference sequence). CDR3 protein: CAWASFFGQPQHF. Written as DNA, the CDR3 is TGTGCCTGGGCGTCCTTCTTTGGTCAGCCCCAGCATTTT.

The chain joins TRBV29-1 to TRBJ1-1, with no clear D. V gave up 5 bases and J gave up 1 base, with 11 bases separating them. Germline V lookup: CDR1 SQVTM, CDR2 ANQGSEA. The CDR3 has 13 amino acids. The CDR3 region is CSVRGLGNTEAFF. The CDR3 region has the DNA TGCAGCGTTCGAGGGCTGGGGAACACTGAAGCTTTCTTT.

The sample holds many counts of this clonotype. J is TRBJ2-1 and V is TRBV11-2; 11 bases match TRBD2. The CDR3 contains 18 residues. Germline CDR1 and CDR2: SGHAT and FQNNGV. V was pared by 5 bases and J by 12 bases, with 21 bases of the junction left unmatched. The CDR3 protein is CASSLQGSGRGGTMRQFF. The DNA for the CDR3 is TGTGCCAGCAGCCTCCAAGGTAGCGGGAGGGGGGGGACAATGAGGCAGTTCTTC. The full variable domain, with the rest looked up from reference TRBV11-2 and TRBJ2-1, is EAGVAQSPRYKIIEKRQSVAFWCNPISGHATLYWYQQILGQGPKLLIQFQNNGVVDDSQLPKDRFSAERLKGVDSTLKIQPAKLEDSAVYLCASSLQGSGRGGTMRQFFGPGTRLTVL.

This clonotype was counted ten times or more. V is TRBV12-3 or TRBV12-4 and J is TRBJ1-1, with D perhaps TRBD1 (6 bases). CDR3 length: 16 residues. The V end lost 5 bases, the J end lost 1 base, and 17 bases lay between the germline ends. The CDR3 DNA follows: TGTGCCAGCAGTCGCAATGCAGGGGCGTCGAACACTGAAGCTTTCTTT. Translation gives CASSRNAGASNTEAFF.